These 27 T cell receptor beta chains were all obtained from the same sample, sequenced in a study of T cell repertoires in cytomegalovirus infection. TCRdb passed the reads through MiXCR, listing each CDR3 protein once. The sample contains hundreds of thousands of distinct CDR3 sequences, roughly a quarter of which appear only once. Material: CD8+ T cells from PBMCs. The origin of the receptors is a human donor in good health (CMV status not recorded). Some clones in this sample may be carry-over from other donors' samples.

Many counts were recorded for this clonotype. V and J are TRBV19 and TRBJ1-2; D unclear. V lost 2 bases and J 1 base, leaving 11 bases between the germline ends. The CDR3 is made up of 15 amino acids. In germline, CDR1 is LNHDA, CDR2 SQIVND (reference sequence). The CDR3 sequence is CASSIRSEYNYGYTF. DNA for the CDR3: TGTGCCAGTAGTATAAGGTCGGAATATAACTATGGCTACACCTTC.

This clonotype came up many times. This rearrangement joins TRBV7-9 to TRBJ2-1; D ambiguous. This CDR3 spans 14 amino acids. V gave up 8 bases and J gave up 0 bases, with 11 bases separating them. Per germline, CDR1 SEHNR and CDR2 FQNEAQ (reference sequence). The CDR3 sequence is CASGPASSYNEQFF. Written as DNA, the CDR3 is TGTGCCAGCGGCCCCGCGAGCTCCTACAATGAGCAGTTCTTC.

Worth noting for this clonotype: The junction does not match germline at one end; this may be a read error. This rearrangement joins TRBV24-1 to TRBJ2-1, with TRBD1 as a possible D gene (5 bases). Germline V CDR1 and CDR2: KGHDR, SFDVKD. The CDR3 is made up of 15 amino acids. CDR3 region: CVTSERDRQWDEQFF. The CDR3 nucleotides read TGTGTCACCAGTGAACGTGACCGACAGTGGGATGAGCAGTTCTTC.

V is TRBV29-1 and J is TRBJ2-2; D tentatively reads TRBD1 or TRBD2 (5 bases each). The CDR3 contains 14 residues. Germline V lookup: CDR1 SQVTM, CDR2 ANQGSEA. With 6 bases removed from V and 7 bases from J, the gap between germline ends came to 18 bases. As DNA, the CDR3 is TGCAGCGTCCCTTGGGGGAGTCGGAACGGGGAGCTGTTTTTT. As protein: CSVPWGSRNGELFF.

There are a few counts of this clonotype. This rearrangement joins TRBV2 to TRBJ2-1; maybe TRBD1 (5 bases). This CDR3 region has 12 residues. Germline loops: CDR1 SNHLY, CDR2 FYNNEI. The V end lost 3 bases, the J end lost 9 bases, and 9 bases lay between the germline ends. CDR3 DNA: TGTGCCAGCAGTGATGTAGGGGTTGAGCAGTTCTTC. Amino acid sequence: CASSDVGVEQFF.

The chain links TRBV7-9 to TRBJ1-3, with D unresolved. V was shortened by 8 bases and J by 2 bases, with 16 bases between the two germline ends. This CDR3 has 15 amino acids. Germline-derived CDR1 and CDR2 are SEHNR and FQNEAQ (reference sequence). This chain's CDR3 is CASWLSEGAGNTIYF. CDR3 sequence (DNA): TGTGCCAGCTGGTTGTCCGAGGGAGCTGGAAACACCATATATTTT.

The table lists this clonotype with many counts. The V gene is TRBV7-9, the J gene TRBJ2-1; no clear D gene. The CDR3 consists of 12 residues. Trimming cost V 1 base and J 9 bases, with 7 bases left between them. Germline V gene data show CDR1 as SEHNR and CDR2 as FQNEAQ (reference sequence). The CDR3 sequence is CASSLGVREQFF. The CDR3 bases are TGTGCCAGCAGCTTAGGAGTTCGTGAGCAGTTCTTC. Full variable domain (missing parts from reference TRBV7-9 and TRBJ2-1): DTGVSQNPRHKITKRGQNVTFRCDPISEHNRLYWYRQTLGQGPEFLTYFQNEAQLEKSRLLSDRFSAERPKGSFSTLEIQRTEQGDSAMYLCASSLGVREQFFGPGTRLTVL.

The DNA of the CDR3 is TGTGCCAGCAGCTTGGGTGGGCGGACAGCCAAAAACATTCAGTACTTC. This gives the protein CASSLGGRTAKNIQYF. The chain carries TRBV5-5 and TRBJ2-4; D remains unclear. From germline, CDR1 is SGHKS and CDR2 YYEKEE (reference sequence). V was trimmed by 0 bases and J by 0 bases, leaving 10 bases between them. The CDR3 covers 16 residues.

In this sample, this clonotype turned up many times. This rearrangement joins TRBV19 to TRBJ1-3; D is unclear. With 2 bases removed from V and 0 bases from J, the gap between germline ends came to 8 bases. CDR1 is LNHDA and CDR2 is SQIVND in the germline V gene (reference sequence). This CDR3 spans 15 amino acids. The CDR3 nucleotides are TGTGCCAGTAGTATAACGGATCACTCTGGAAACACCATATATTTT. This translates into CASSITDHSGNTIYF.

Many counts were recorded for this clonotype. This sequence joins TRBV7-6 and TRBJ2-7; the match to TRBD1 covers 11 bases. J gave up 3 bases and V 5 bases, and 9 bases lay outside the gene matches. The CDR3 has 16 amino acids. Germline V gene data show CDR1 as SGHVS and CDR2 as FNYEAQ. CDR3 DNA: TGTGCCAGCAGCGCTGGGACAGGGGGAGGGGTCTACGAGCAGTACTTC. Its translation: CASSAGTGGGVYEQYF.

The rearrangement links TRBV5-1 to TRBJ1-1; D unresolved. V was cut by 4 bases and J by 1 base, with 17 bases left in between. The CDR3 length is 16 residues. CDR1 and CDR2 from the germline V gene are SGHRS and YFSETQ. In DNA, the CDR3 is TGCGCCAGCAGCCCGGGGAGGTCCTGGGGGAACACTGAAGCTTTCTTT. Its protein product is CASSPGRSWGNTEAFF. The whole variable domain, filled in from reference TRBV5-1 and TRBJ1-1, reads KAGVTQTPRYLIKTRGQQVTLSCSPISGHRSVSWYQQTPGQGLQFLFEYFSETQRNKGNFPGRFSGRQFSNSRSEMNVSTLELGDSALYLCASSPGRSWGNTEAFFGQGTRLTVV.

This clonotype was counted between two and nine times. This chain's CDR3 is CASRGTVTLDEQFF. The CDR3 DNA follows: TGTGCCAGCAGGGGGACAGTTACTCTCGATGAGCAGTTCTTC. The gene calls are TRBV7-8 and TRBJ2-1, with 7 bases identical to TRBD1. This CDR3 spans 14 amino acids. Germline V lookup: CDR1 SGHVS, CDR2 FQNEAQ. V shed 6 bases and J 8 bases; nucleotides not matched to a gene: 10.

This clonotype appeared many times. J is TRBJ2-7 and V is TRBV6-6; no firm D call. V gave up 6 bases and J gave up 0 bases, with 6 bases separating them. Germline V gene lookup returns CDR1 MNHNY and CDR2 SVGAGI (reference sequence). This CDR3 comprises 12 residues. Written as DNA, the CDR3 is TGTGCCAGCAGCTATAGCTCCTACGAGCAGTACTTC. It translates to CASSYSSYEQYF.

There are many counts of this clonotype. The rearrangement links TRBV7-9 to TRBJ2-3; D might be TRBD1 or TRBD2, each matching 6 bases. Germline loops: CDR1 SEHNR, CDR2 FQNEAQ (reference sequence). The CDR3 has 15 amino acids. V lost 11 bases and J 1 base, leaving 19 bases between the germline ends. CDR3 bases: TGTGCCGCGATACTATCCGGGGGCCGCACAGATACGCAGTATTTT. Protein: CAAILSGGRTDTQYF.

This chain links TRBV6-2 or TRBV6-3 with TRBJ2-7; the match to TRBD1 covers 7 bases. The V gene's germline CDR1 is MNHEY and CDR2 SVGEGT. This CDR3 comprises 15 residues. V lost 2 bases, J lost 0 bases, and 4 bases stayed unmatched. This CDR3 is CASSYGTASSYEQYV. The CDR3 DNA follows: TGTGCCAGCAGTTACGGGACAGCGAGCTCCTACGAGCAGTACGTC.

Written as DNA, the CDR3 is TGTGCCAGCAGCGTACAGGGGGTCCGGACTGAAGCTTTCTTT. Translating it yields CASSVQGVRTEAFF. The chain links TRBV9 to TRBJ1-1; 7 bases map to TRBD1. Germline CDR1 reads SGDLS; CDR2 reads YYNGEE. The CDR3 runs to 14 residues. J lost 5 bases, V lost 1 base, and 5 bases had no gene match.

To note about this clonotype: A much bigger clone sits one base away, suggesting this may be a read error. V gene TRBV27 combines with J gene TRBJ1-5; D ambiguous. The CDR3 sequence is 13 residues long. Germline lookup yields CDR1 MNHEY and CDR2 SMNVEV (reference sequence). Here the CDR3 reads CASSLWEDQSQHF. Here the CDR3 DNA reads TGTGCCAGCAGTTTATGGGAGGATCAGTCCCAGCATTTT.

This chain links TRBV19 with TRBJ1-3; 7 bases align to TRBD1. The CDR3 length is 16 residues. V trimming: 7 bases; J trimming: 0 bases; junction bases outside the gene matches: 9. Germline lookup yields CDR1 LNHDA and CDR2 SQIVND (reference sequence). CDR3 coding DNA: TGTGCCAGTAAACCAGGACAGGTTTACTCTGGAAACACCATATATTTT. This encodes CASKPGQVYSGNTIYF.

This clonotype has only a few counts. This rearrangement joins TRBV2 to TRBJ2-2, with a tentative D call TRBD1 (6 bases). Germline CDR1 and CDR2: SNHLY and FYNNEI. The V end was cut by 2 bases, the J end by 2 bases, with 12 bases between. The CDR3 runs 16 residues. CDR3 protein: CASSERAGDNTGELFF. The DNA for the CDR3 is TGTGCCAGCAGTGAACGGGCAGGGGATAACACCGGGGAGCTGTTTTTT.

This clonotype has just a few counts. The rearrangement uses TRBV25-1 and TRBJ1-1, with unresolved D. V lost 0 bases and J lost 8, with 13 bases in between. Germline-derived CDR1 and CDR2 are MGHDK and SYGVNS. The CDR3 is 14 amino acids. DNA of the CDR3: TGTGCCAGCAGTGAATATTCGAGGGAGAGGGAAGCTTTCTTT. Its translation: CASSEYSREREAFF.

This clonotype was seen repeatedly, ten times or more. V and J are TRBV4-1 and TRBJ1-1; the D is unclear. V gave up 4 bases and J gave up 1 base, with 7 bases separating them. CDR1 and CDR2 (germline): MGHRA, YSYEKL. The CDR3 runs 13 residues. CDR3 in amino acids: CASSLHRNTEAFF. The CDR3 nucleotides read TGCGCCAGCAGCCTCCACCGGAACACTGAAGCTTTCTTT.

This clonotype has only a few counts. This rearrangement joins TRBV4-3 to TRBJ2-3; 8 nucleotides agree with TRBD2. CDR3 length: 16 amino acids. CDR1 LGHNA and CDR2 YSLEER come from the germline V gene. Trimming cost V 1 base and J 2 bases; bases outside gene matches: 5. The CDR3 coding sequence is TGCGCCAGCAGCCAAGTGTACGGGGGGGTCACAGATACGCAGTATTTT. It encodes CASSQVYGGVTDTQYF.

On this clonotype itself: A much larger clone is a single base away; this may be a read error. The chain is built from TRBV12-3 or TRBV12-4 and TRBJ1-5; TRBD1 aligns across 8 bases. This CDR3 has 15 residues. The CDR3 spells CASSSGQDFGQPQRF. The DNA for the CDR3 is TGTGCCAGCAGTTCGGGACAGGACTTTGGGCAGCCCCAGCGTTTT.

The chain has TRBV27 and TRBJ2-6; D possibly corresponds to TRBD2 (7 bases). This CDR3 has 14 amino acids. Between the trimmed V and J ends, which lost 7 bases and 2 bases, there was a span of 9 bases. In germline, CDR1 is MNHEY, CDR2 SMNVEV (reference sequence). The CDR3 region has the DNA TGTGCCAGCAAGGGGGGGGCTGGGGCCAACGTCCTGACTTTC. It translates to CASKGGAGANVLTF.

The V gene is TRBV29-1, the J gene TRBJ2-1; 13 bases agree with TRBD2. Germline CDR1 and CDR2: SQVTM and ANQGSEA. This CDR3 has 14 residues. V dropped 3 bases and J dropped 9; count of bases not matched to a gene: 5. Written as DNA, the CDR3 is TGCAGCGTTGAGGGACTAGCGGGGAGGAGTGAGCAGTTCTTC. Its translation: CSVEGLAGRSEQFF.

The rearrangement links TRBV6-2 or TRBV6-3 to TRBJ1-5; D is unclear. Germline CDR1 is MNHEY and CDR2 is SVGEGT. The CDR3 runs 13 residues. V lost 5 bases and J 4 bases, leaving 9 bases between the germline ends. The CDR3 here is CASSVTENQPQHF. CDR3 coding DNA: TGTGCCAGCAGTGTGACCGAGAATCAGCCCCAGCATTTT.

This clonotype was detected a few times. The chain couples TRBV10-1 to TRBJ2-2, with D perhaps being TRBD1 or TRBD2 (5 bases each). CDR3 length equals 15 residues. CDR1 is WNHNN, CDR2 SYGVQD, per germline (reference sequence). The V and J ends lost 2 bases and 3 bases respectively, with 10 bases between them. The CDR3 loop reads CASSEIGTYTGELFF. CDR3 nucleotides: TGCGCCAGCAGTGAGATCGGGACCTACACCGGGGAGCTGTTTTTT.